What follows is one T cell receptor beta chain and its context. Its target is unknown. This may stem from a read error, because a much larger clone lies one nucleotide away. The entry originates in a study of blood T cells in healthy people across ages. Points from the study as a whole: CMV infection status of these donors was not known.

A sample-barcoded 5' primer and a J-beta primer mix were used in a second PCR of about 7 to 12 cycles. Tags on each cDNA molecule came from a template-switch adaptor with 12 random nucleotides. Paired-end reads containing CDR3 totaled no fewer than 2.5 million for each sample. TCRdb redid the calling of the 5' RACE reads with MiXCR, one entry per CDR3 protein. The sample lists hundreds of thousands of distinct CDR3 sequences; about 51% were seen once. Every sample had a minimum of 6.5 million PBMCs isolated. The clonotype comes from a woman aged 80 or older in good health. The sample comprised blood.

The CDR3 DNA is TGCAGCGTTGAGCGGGGGGACAATGAGCAGTACTTC. This translates into CSVERGDNEQYF. The V and J genes are TRBV29-1 and TRBJ2-7, with 8 bases aligning to TRBD2. The germline V gene encodes CDR1 SQVTM and CDR2 ANQGSEA. V gave up 3 bases and J gave up 7 bases; unmatched junction bases: 5. The CDR3 contains 12 residues.